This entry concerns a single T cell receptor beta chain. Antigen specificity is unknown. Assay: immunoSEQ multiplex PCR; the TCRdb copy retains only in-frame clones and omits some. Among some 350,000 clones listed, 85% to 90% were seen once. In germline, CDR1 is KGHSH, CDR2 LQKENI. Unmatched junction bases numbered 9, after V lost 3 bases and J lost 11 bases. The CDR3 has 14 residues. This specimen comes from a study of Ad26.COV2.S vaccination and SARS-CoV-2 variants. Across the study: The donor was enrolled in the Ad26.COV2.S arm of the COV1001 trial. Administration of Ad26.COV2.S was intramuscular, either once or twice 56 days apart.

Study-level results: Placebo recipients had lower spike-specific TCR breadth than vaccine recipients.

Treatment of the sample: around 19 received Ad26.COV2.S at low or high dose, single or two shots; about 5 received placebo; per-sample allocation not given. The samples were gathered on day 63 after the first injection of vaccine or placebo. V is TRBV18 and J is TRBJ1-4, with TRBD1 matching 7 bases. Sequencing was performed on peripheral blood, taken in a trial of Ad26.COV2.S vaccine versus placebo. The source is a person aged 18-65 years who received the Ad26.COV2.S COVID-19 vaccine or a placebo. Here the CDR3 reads CASSPGQALGKLFF. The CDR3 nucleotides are TGTGCCAGCTCACCTGGACAGGCCTTAGGGAAACTGTTTTTT.